The rows below give T cell receptor beta chains drawn from one sample of a study of blood T cell repertoires in COVID-19. Measured with immunoSEQ multiplex PCR; TCRdb has only the in-frame clones, and not every one. The data contain over 110,000 clones, 88% of them seen just once; the ten biggest clones take up 25% to 35%. The sequencing input was peripheral blood. Every receptor here comes from a human donor in a cohort sampled during active COVID-19. CDR3s include the opening cysteine and the closing phenylalanine or tryptophan. D genes are given only for firm matches. Clone size is given for some rows only: seen once, a few or many times, or a class if the clone is expanded.

v_gene	abundance	d_gene	j_gene	CDR3nt	CDR3aa
TRBV5-3	.	TRBD1	TRBJ2-7	TGTGCCAGAAGCTTGGCCCGGGACAGGTCCTACGAGCAGTACTTC	CARSLARDRSYEQYF
TRBV5-4	.	.	TRBJ1-2	TGTGCCAGCAGCCCACGGACCGGGGGGCCAAACTATGGCTACACCTTC	CASSPRTGGPNYGYTF
TRBV19	.	.	TRBJ1-2	TGTGCCAGTAGTCGCCAGGGTGACGGCTACACCTTC	CASSRQGDGYTF
TRBV5-4	.	TRBD2	TRBJ2-1	TGTGCCAGCAGCTACCCCGGGACTAGCTCTGCGCAGTTCTTC	CASSYPGTSSAQFF
TRBV5-1	.	TRBD1	TRBJ2-5	TGCGCCAGCAGCACGGGGACAGGGGAAGAGACCCAGTACTTC	CASSTGTGEETQYF
TRBV5-6	few	TRBD2	TRBJ2-7	TGTGCCAGCAGCTATACTAGCGGGGTGGTGTACGAGCAGTACTTC	CASSYTSGVVYEQYF
TRBV4-3	.	.	TRBJ2-5	TGCGCCAGCAGCCTGGAGGGAGGGACCCAGTACTTC	CASSLEGGTQYF
TRBV6-1	.	TRBD1	TRBJ1-5	TGTGCCAGCAGTGATCGTGGACAGGGTTGGCAGCCCCAGCATTTT	CASSDRGQGWQPQHF
TRBV7-6	.	TRBD1	TRBJ2-1	TGTGCCAGCAGCCCACTAGGACAGGGCATTTCCTACAATGAGCAGTTCTTC	CASSPLGQGISYNEQFF
TRBV5-1	.	.	TRBJ2-7	TGCGCCAGCAGCTTGTGGGCCGGGGGAGGAAAGTCCTACGAGCAGTACTTC	CASSLWAGGGKSYEQYF
TRBV6-2/TRBV6-3	.	.	TRBJ1-2	TGTGCCAGCAGTCTCCACGGGGGGGGCTACACCTTC	CASSLHGGGYTF
TRBV7-3	.	.	TRBJ1-6	TGTGCCAGCAGCGACGACAGCGACTCACCCCTCCACTTT	CASSDDSDSPLHF
TRBV19	.	.	TRBJ1-1	TGTGCCAGTAGTATCGGGGGAGGATCGAACACTGAAGCTTTCTTT	CASSIGGGSNTEAFF
TRBV5-4	.	.	TRBJ1-6	TGTGCCAGCAGCTCACAGGGAGATGGTTCACCCCTCCACTTT	CASSSQGDGSPLHF
TRBV7-9	.	TRBD1	TRBJ2-5	TGTGCCAGCAGCACCCGGACAGGGAGACGAGAGACCCAGTACTTC	CASSTRTGRRETQYF
TRBV7-9	.	.	TRBJ2-2	TGTGCCAGCAGCCCCTCGGGGGTAAACACCGGGGAGCTGTTTTTT	CASSPSGVNTGELFF
TRBV5-6	once	TRBD2	TRBJ2-1	TGTGCCAGCAGCAAGGGACTAGCGGGGGGGCTCTACAATGAGCAGTTCTTC	CASSKGLAGGLYNEQFF
TRBV6-5	few	TRBD1	TRBJ1-6	TGTGCCAGCAGCCGATCGACAGGGCCTTCACCCCTCCACTTT	CASSRSTGPSPLHF
TRBV6-1	once	TRBD2	TRBJ2-5	TGTGCCAGCAGTGAACCCGAGCGGGGGGCCGAAGAGACCCAGTACTTC	CASSEPERGAEETQYF
TRBV28	.	TRBD1	TRBJ1-6	TGTGCCAGCAGACTATCAGGGGGACTCAATAATTCACCCCTCCACTTT	CASRLSGGLNNSPLHF
TRBV3-1/TRBV3-2	.	TRBD2	TRBJ2-7	TGTGCCAGCAGCCTCGGACTAGCGGGGGGGGGCGAGCAGTACTTC	CASSLGLAGGGEQYF
TRBV2	.	TRBD2	TRBJ2-6	TGTGCCAGCAGTTTAGCGGGCTCTGGGGCCAACGTCCTGACTTTC	CASSLAGSGANVLTF
TRBV5-1	.	TRBD1	TRBJ1-6	TGCGCCAGCAGCTACAGGGGGCTTAATTCACCCCTCCACTTT	CASSYRGLNSPLHF
TRBV5-1	.	TRBD2	TRBJ2-7	TGCGCCAGCAGCTTGGAGGGGACTACAAAGGCTACAGAGCAGTACTTC	CASSLEGTTKATEQYF
TRBV5-1	.	TRBD2	TRBJ2-3	TGCGCCAGCGGGACTAGCGGGGTTGAGGGTACGCAGTATTTT	CASGTSGVEGTQYF
TRBV7-6	.	.	TRBJ1-4	TGTGCCAGCAGCCCCGAGCCGGGGAGGAATGAAAAACTGTTTTTT	CASSPEPGRNEKLFF
TRBV6-2/TRBV6-3	.	.	TRBJ1-5	TGTGCCAGCAGTTACTCGAGGGGGAGTTATAGCAATCAGCCCCAGCATTTT	CASSYSRGSYSNQPQHF
TRBV3-1/TRBV3-2	.	.	TRBJ2-3	TGTGCCAGCAGCCCAAGCACCCTCTCGACAGATACGCAGTATTTT	CASSPSTLSTDTQYF
TRBV25-1	.	.	TRBJ1-1	TGTGCCAGCAGTGAATCCGGGTTTAACACTGAAGCTTTCTTT	CASSESGFNTEAFF
TRBV7-9	.	.	TRBJ1-2	TGTGCCAGCAGCTTAAATACAGACTATGGCTACACCTTC	CASSLNTDYGYTF
TRBV5-5	.	.	TRBJ2-2	TGTGCCAGCAGTAAGGGGTACACCGGGGAGCTGTTTTTT	CASSKGYTGELFF
TRBV2	once	TRBD2	TRBJ2-1	TGTGCCAGCTCGGCAGCTAGCGGGGTGAATGAGCAGTTCTTC	CASSAASGVNEQFF
TRBV5-1	.	.	TRBJ1-4	TGCGCCAGCAGACTAGAGGGTACTAGGGAAAAACTGTTTTTT	CASRLEGTREKLFF
TRBV5-6	.	.	TRBJ1-5	TGTGCCAGCAGCTTATCAGGGTTGGTTTATAGCAATCAGCCCCAGCATTTT	CASSLSGLVYSNQPQHF
TRBV7-3	.	TRBD1	TRBJ2-3	TGTGCCAGCAGCCGACAGGGGGCAGTAGATACGCAGTATTTT	CASSRQGAVDTQYF
TRBV5-1	.	TRBD1	TRBJ1-1	TGCGCCAGCAGCTTGGGTTATTCACGCCCCGGACAGGCCGATCAAAACACTGAAGCTTTCTTT	CASSLGYSRPGQADQNTEAFF
TRBV7-2	.	TRBD2	TRBJ2-7	TGTGCCAGCAGGCCGGGACTAGCGGTATACGAGCAGTACTTC	CASRPGLAVYEQYF
TRBV6-2/TRBV6-3	.	.	TRBJ2-7	TGTGCCAGCAGCCGACAGGCTATTAGGACCTACGAGCAGTACTTC	CASSRQAIRTYEQYF
TRBV19	.	.	TRBJ2-3	TGTGCCAGTAGTACCGAGCTGGGGCGACAGGCCACAGATACGCAGTATTTT	CASSTELGRQATDTQYF
TRBV18	few	TRBD1	TRBJ1-4	TGTGCCAGCTCACTGGGACAGGGAGGTGAAAAACTGTTTTTT	CASSLGQGGEKLFF
TRBV4-1	.	TRBD1	TRBJ2-7	TGCGCCAGCAGCCCGTCGACAGGGGCCTACGAGCAGTACTTC	CASSPSTGAYEQYF
TRBV5-6	.	TRBD1	TRBJ2-5	TGTGCCAGCAGCTTGAGGGGGCTCCAAGAGACCCAGTACTTC	CASSLRGLQETQYF
TRBV5-1	.	.	TRBJ1-2	TGCGCCAGCAGCCTTCGACAGGACTCTAACTATGGCTACACCTTC	CASSLRQDSNYGYTF
TRBV6-5	once	.	TRBJ2-7	TGTGCCAGCAGTCACACAACCTCTGGCGAGCAGTACTTC	CASSHTTSGEQYF
TRBV4-1	.	TRBD1	TRBJ2-2	TGCGCCAGCAGCCAACCCGGGACAGCAAACACCGGGGAGCTGTTTTTT	CASSQPGTANTGELFF
TRBV7-9	.	.	TRBJ2-2	TGTGCCAGCAGCCTTCAGGGGGAGCTGTTTTTT	CASSLQGELFF
TRBV27	.	.	TRBJ1-6	TGTGCCAGCAGAAAAAGTCCTGGGGCCAAAGGATCACCCCTCCACTTT	CASRKSPGAKGSPLHF
TRBV15	.	.	TRBJ2-7	TGTGCCACCAGCAGAGGCGGCCAGGACACCTACGAGCAGTACTTC	CATSRGGQDTYEQYF
TRBV5-1	.	TRBD1	TRBJ1-1	TGCGCCAGCAGCGCAGACAGGGACCTTAAGGAAGCTTTCTTT	CASSADRDLKEAFF
TRBV6-5	.	TRBD1	TRBJ1-2	TGTGCCAGCAGCGACAGGGGGCTAGACTATGGCTACACCTTC	CASSDRGLDYGYTF
TRBV27	.	TRBD2	TRBJ2-3	TGTGCCAGCAGTTGGGGGCGGGGGGGCACAGATACGCAGTATTTT	CASSWGRGGTDTQYF